The next 14 T cell receptor beta chains were all read from a single sample in a study of T cell repertoires in cytomegalovirus infection. TCRdb re-analysed the reads in MiXCR, keeping a single row per CDR3 protein. The data show 310,000 or so distinct CDR3 sequences, under 30% seen once. Sequenced material: PBMCs. These receptors came from a human donor in good health (CMV status not recorded). Some clones in this sample may be carry-over from other donors' samples.

This clonotype was observed a few times. This chain uses TRBV19 with TRBJ1-2; D unresolved. V shed 2 bases and J shed 2 bases, with 6 bases lying between them. The germline V gene has CDR1 LNHDA and CDR2 SQIVND (reference sequence). The CDR3 is made up of 13 amino acids. The CDR3 DNA is TGTGCCAGTAGTATAACAGACAACTATGGCTACACCTTC. The encoded protein is CASSITDNYGYTF.

The chain employs TRBV2 and TRBJ2-1, with 7 bases fitting TRBD2. Per germline, CDR1 SNHLY and CDR2 FYNNEI. The junction had 13 bases not matched to a gene; V was cut back by 6 bases and J by 5 bases. The CDR3 has 16 amino acids. CDR3 amino acids: CASRPSGGGIDNEQFF. CDR3 nucleotides: TGTGCCAGCAGGCCCTCCGGCGGGGGTATAGACAATGAGCAGTTCTTC. The complete variable domain, with remaining parts taken from reference TRBV2 and TRBJ2-1, reads EPEVTQTPSHQVTQMGQEVILRCVPISNHLYFYWYRQILGQKVEFLVSFYNNEISEKSEIFDDQFSVERPDGSNFTLKIRSTKLEDSAMYFCASRPSGGGIDNEQFFGPGTRLTVL.

The table lists this clonotype with a few counts. The chain recombines TRBV3-1 with TRBJ2-1; D possibly corresponds to TRBD2 (6 bases). The V gene lost 4 bases and the J gene lost 9 bases, with 13 bases spanning the gap. The CDR3 spans 13 residues. The germline V gene encodes CDR1 LGHDT and CDR2 YNNKEL (reference sequence). In DNA form, the CDR3 reads TGTGCCAGCAGCCTCGGGACTCTACTTGAGCAGTTCTTC. It specifies CASSLGTLLEQFF.

This clonotype has just a few counts. The CDR3 is CASSIGRTYEQYF. In DNA, the CDR3 is TGTGCCAGCAGCATCGGACGGACATACGAGCAGTACTTC. The gene calls are TRBV6-1 and TRBJ2-7; possible D gene TRBD1, 5 bases. CDR1 is MNHNS and CDR2 is SASEGT in the germline V gene. V lost 6 bases and J 4 bases, leaving 13 bases between the germline ends. The CDR3 extends over 13 amino acids.

The V call is TRBV10-1, the J call TRBJ2-7; 7 bases match TRBD1. Germline CDR1 is WNHNN and CDR2 is SYGVQD (reference sequence). Germline trimming cut 4 bases from V and 7 bases from J; bases unmatched to any gene: 16. CDR3 size: 16 residues. The CDR3: CASSATAGGTSSEQYF. CDR3 DNA: TGCGCCAGCAGTGCAACGGCAGGGGGTACTTCTAGTGAGCAGTACTTC.

This clonotype was seen ten or more times. V gene TRBV7-2 combines with J gene TRBJ1-1; tentatively, D is TRBD1 (5 bases). The CDR3 sequence is 16 residues long. V lost 5 bases to trimming and J lost 8 bases, with 24 bases between them. Germline V gene sequence: CDR1 SGHTA, CDR2 FQGNSA. Here the CDR3 reads CASSRLRGGGEREAFF. As DNA, the CDR3 is TGTGCCAGCAGCCGATTACGGGGCGGGGGGGAGAGGGAAGCTTTCTTT.

This clonotype turned up a few times. The rearrangement joins TRBV6-2 or TRBV6-3 to TRBJ1-5, with D maybe TRBD1 (5 bases). V lost 1 base and J 2 bases, leaving 9 bases between the germline ends. Germline V gene data show CDR1 as MNHEY and CDR2 as SVGEGT. The CDR3 length is 15 residues. CDR3 amino acids: CASSYWDGGNQPQHF. The CDR3, as DNA: TGTGCCAGCAGTTACTGGGACGGCGGCAATCAGCCCCAGCATTTT.

The gene calls are TRBV7-2 and TRBJ2-2, with D possibly matching TRBD2 (6 bases). The V end lost 5 bases, the J end lost 6 bases, and 16 bases lay between the germline ends. The CDR3 covers 15 residues. The germline gives CDR1 SGHTA, CDR2 FQGNSA. The CDR3 bases are TGTGCCAGCAGCCCCAAGGGTCCGGGAGCCGGGGAGCTGTTTTTT. As protein: CASSPKGPGAGELFF.

This sequence joins TRBV7-2 and TRBJ2-1; 12 bases agree with TRBD2. The CDR3 runs 15 residues. V gave up 5 bases and J gave up 5 bases; unmatched junction bases: 4. CDR1 is SGHTA and CDR2 is FQGNSA in the germline V gene. CDR3 in amino acids: CASSPRTSGNNEQFF. The CDR3 DNA reads TGTGCCAGCAGCCCACGGACTAGCGGGAACAATGAGCAGTTCTTC.

This clonotype was observed a single time. The chain has TRBV6-2 or TRBV6-3 and TRBJ2-5; weak D call: TRBD2 (6 bases). Trimming left V 2 bases short and J 14 bases short, with 12 bases between. The V gene's germline CDR1 is MNHEY and CDR2 SVGEGT. The CDR3 consists of 11 residues. The CDR3 sequence is CASSYGAGSYF. In nucleotides, the CDR3 is TGTGCCAGCAGTTACGGAGCGGGTTCCTACTTC.

The sample holds many counts of this clonotype. The gene calls are TRBV12-3 or TRBV12-4 and TRBJ2-5, with a tentative D call TRBD2 (6 bases). V was trimmed by 5 bases and J by 6 bases, leaving 22 bases between them. CDR3 length equals 16 residues. The CDR3 here is CASSPGVAEGRKTQYF. In nucleotides, the CDR3 is TGTGCCAGCAGTCCCGGGGTAGCGGAGGGAAGAAAGACCCAGTACTTC.

V gene TRBV28 combines with J gene TRBJ1-1; D uncertain. CDR3 length: 11 amino acids. Trimming stripped 7 bases from V and 8 bases from J, with 11 bases between. CDR1 is MDHEN and CDR2 is SYDVKM in the germline V gene. CDR3 sequence reads: CASTTGREAFF. Here the CDR3 DNA reads TGTGCCAGCACCACTGGGAGAGAAGCTTTCTTT.

This rearrangement joins TRBV5-1 to TRBJ2-4; 7 positions match TRBD1. J was trimmed by 0 bases and V by 5 bases; bases with no gene match: 20. This CDR3 has 20 residues. CDR1 and CDR2 (germline): SGHRS, YFSETQ. The CDR3 nucleotides read TGCGCCAGCAGGGAACACGGGGACAGCCGGAAATTTCTAGCCAAAAACATTCAGTACTTC. It specifies CASREHGDSRKFLAKNIQYF.

The chain links TRBV6-2 or TRBV6-3 to TRBJ1-5; no definite D call. Per the germline V gene, CDR1 is MNHEY and CDR2 is SVGEGT. V was trimmed by 0 bases and J by 6 bases, leaving 6 bases between them. The CDR3 consists of 13 residues. CDR3 coding DNA: TGTGCCAGCAGTTACTCGCTCACTCAGCCCCAGCATTTT. It specifies CASSYSLTQPQHF.